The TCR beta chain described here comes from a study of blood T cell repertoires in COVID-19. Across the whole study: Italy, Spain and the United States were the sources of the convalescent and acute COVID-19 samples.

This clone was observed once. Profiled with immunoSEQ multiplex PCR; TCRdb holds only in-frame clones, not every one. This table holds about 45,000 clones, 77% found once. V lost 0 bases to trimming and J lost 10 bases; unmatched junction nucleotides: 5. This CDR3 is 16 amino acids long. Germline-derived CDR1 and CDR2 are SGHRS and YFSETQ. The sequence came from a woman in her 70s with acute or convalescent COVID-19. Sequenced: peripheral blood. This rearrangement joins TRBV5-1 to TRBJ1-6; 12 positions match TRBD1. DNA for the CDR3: TGCGCCAGCAGCTTGGCCGCGGGACAGGGGGCCTCACCCCTCCACTTT. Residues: CASSLAAGQGASPLHF.